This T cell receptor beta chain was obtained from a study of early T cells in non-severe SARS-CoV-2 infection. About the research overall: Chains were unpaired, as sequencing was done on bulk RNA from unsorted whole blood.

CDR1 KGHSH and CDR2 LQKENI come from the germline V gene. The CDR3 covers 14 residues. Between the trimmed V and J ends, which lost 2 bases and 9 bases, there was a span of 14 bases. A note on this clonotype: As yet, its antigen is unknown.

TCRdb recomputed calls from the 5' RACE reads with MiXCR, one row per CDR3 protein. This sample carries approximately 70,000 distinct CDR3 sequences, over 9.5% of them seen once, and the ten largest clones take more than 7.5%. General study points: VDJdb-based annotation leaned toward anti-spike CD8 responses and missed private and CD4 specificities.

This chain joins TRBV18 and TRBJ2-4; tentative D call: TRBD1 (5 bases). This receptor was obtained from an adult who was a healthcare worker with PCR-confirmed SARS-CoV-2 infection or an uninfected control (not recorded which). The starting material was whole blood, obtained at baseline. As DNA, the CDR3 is TGTGCCAGCTCACCAGGTGCGACAGCCCCCATTCAGTACTTC. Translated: CASSPGATAPIQYF.